This T cell receptor (beta chain) was found in a study of radiation and T cells in renal cell carcinoma. Study background: Nephrectomy followed 15 Gy stereotactic body radiation by 4 weeks.

Method: immunoSEQ multiplex PCR; TCRdb's copy keeps in-frame clones and lacks some. Of about 120,000 clones listed, around 81% are singletons. As for time point: blood 2 weeks post-SBRT. Treatment noted: 15 Gy SBRT to primary tumor, nephrectomy 4 weeks later. Radiation-treated patients gave blood at baseline, week 2 and week 4. The CDR3 covers 14 residues. Between the trimmed V and J ends, which lost 5 bases and 5 bases, there was a span of 15 bases. Per germline, CDR1 SEHNR and CDR2 FQNEAQ (reference sequence). The specimen comprised blood, sampled from a patient whose treatment included radiotherapy and nephrectomy. The rearrangement joins TRBV7-9 to TRBJ1-1, with D possibly matching TRBD1 (6 bases). The clonotype comes from a man between 45 and 60 years old with renal cell carcinoma. The CDR3 region is CASSPRGGWTEAFF. As DNA, the CDR3 is TGTGCCAGCAGCCCCAGGGGTGGTTGGACTGAAGCTTTCTTT.